The 16 T cell receptor beta chains below were found in one sample sequenced in a study of T cell clonality in common variable immunodeficiency. The data were produced by immunoSEQ multiplex PCR, yet TCRdb's version contains in-frame clones alone and is incomplete. The table records about 35,000 clones without singletons, the ten largest covering 3.5% to 4.5%. The sample taken for sequencing was peripheral blood mononuclear cells. The receptors were sampled from a person aged 18 to 75 in good health.

This clone was counted a few times. The CDR3 end lies 3 residues beyond the end of the read and is filled in from the germline J gene. The gene calls are TRBV7-9 and TRBJ1-2, with TRBD1 identical over 9 bases. The CDR3 is made up of 14 amino acids. V shed 4 bases, J shed 4 bases, and the junction held 4 bases outside the gene matches. The germline V gene has CDR1 SEHNR and CDR2 FQNEAQ (reference sequence). The DNA read from the CDR3 is TGTGCCAGCAGCTCCACGACAGGGGGCTATGGC. Its translation: CASSSTTGGYG. The whole CDR3 sequence reads CASSSTTGGYGYTF. Together with reference TRBV7-9 and TRBJ1-2, the CDR3 gives the full variable domain: DTGVSQNPRHKITKRGQNVTFRCDPISEHNRLYWYRQTLGQGPEFLTYFQNEAQLEKSRLLSDRFSAERPKGSFSTLEIQRTEQGDSAMYLCASSSTTGGYGYTFGSGTRLTVV.

This clone came up many times. The sequence runs out 3 residues before the end of the CDR3; the remainder is reconstructed from the germline J gene. The chain recombines TRBV5-1 with TRBJ2-1, with 12 positions matching TRBD1. CDR1 and CDR2 from the germline V gene are SGHRS and YFSETQ. Unmatched junction bases numbered 6, after V lost 2 bases and J lost 9 bases. The length of the CDR3 is 15 residues. The CDR3 sequence: CASSFRGQGAGEQFF. The sequenced part of the CDR3 DNA is TGCGCCAGCAGCTTCAGGGGACAGGGGGCGGGTGAG.

There are a few counts of this clone. The missing CDR3 end, 3 residues past where the read stops, is filled in from the germline J gene. This rearrangement joins TRBV4-2 to TRBJ2-7; no clear D. Germline values: CDR1 LGHNA, CDR2 YNFKEQ. Between the trimmed V and J ends, which lost 3 bases and 6 bases, there was a span of 12 bases. The CDR3 has 13 residues. The DNA read from the CDR3 is TGTGCCAGCAGCCAGGCCCCTGCCTTCGAG. This codes for CASSQAPAFE. From start to end, the CDR3 is CASSQAPAFEQYF.

The sample holds many counts of this clone. The CDR3 end falls 3 residues outside the read, so it is completed with the germline J gene. The chain links TRBV20-1 to TRBJ2-1, with 9 bases that match TRBD2. This CDR3 is 13 amino acids long. In germline, CDR1 is DFQATT, CDR2 SNEGSKA (reference sequence). J lost 5 bases, V lost 5 bases, and 4 bases had no gene match. The CDR3 sequence is CSAPTSGNNEQFF. The covered CDR3 bases are TGCAGTGCTCCGACTAGCGGCAACAATGAG.

The table lists this clone with many counts. The CDR3 end is not reached by the read, which stops 3 residues before it; the germline J gene fills it in. The chain is built from TRBV5-1 and TRBJ1-4, with 7 positions matching TRBD1. The germline CDR1 and CDR2 sequences are SGHRS and YFSETQ. CDR3 length equals 14 residues. V trimming: 4 bases; J trimming: 8 bases; junction bases outside the gene matches: 8. CDR3 loop: CASSPGTAAEKLFF. Incomplete CDR3 DNA: TGCGCCAGCAGCCCGGGGACAGCTGCGGAAAAA.

In this sample, this clone turned up many times. The sequence runs out 3 residues before the end of the CDR3; the remainder is reconstructed from the germline J gene. The V and J genes are TRBV14 and TRBJ2-3, with TRBD2 identical over 7 bases. Germline loops: CDR1 SGHDN, CDR2 FVKESK. This CDR3 comprises 17 residues. J lost 2 bases, V lost 4 bases, and 12 bases had no gene match. CDR3 DNA (partial): TGTGCCAGCAGCCCCGACGCTACTAGCGTATTCACAGATACG. Its protein product is CASSPDATSVFTDT. The entire CDR3 protein is CASSPDATSVFTDTQYF.

This clone was found many times. The DNA ends 3 residues before the CDR3 does, and the rest of the CDR3 is filled in from the germline J gene. The rearrangement links TRBV20-1 to TRBJ1-2, with D hard to call. CDR3 size: 15 residues. The V end lost 3 bases, the J end lost 0 bases, and 14 bases lay between the germline ends. In germline, CDR1 is DFQATT, CDR2 SNEGSKA (reference sequence). The CDR3: CSASGVNGANYGYTF. The part of the CDR3 DNA that was read is TGCAGTGCTAGTGGTGTCAACGGGGCTAACTATGGC.

This clone was seen many times. Read coverage stops 3 residues before the CDR3 terminus; the germline J gene supplies the remainder. The chain joins TRBV15 to TRBJ2-2, with TRBD2 matching over 8 bases. The germline V gene has CDR1 LNHNV and CDR2 YYDKDF (reference sequence). The trim removed 0 bases at V and 1 base at J, leaving 1 base unmatched. CDR3 length: 16 residues. The CDR3 reads CATSRDLAGNTGELFF. The CDR3 DNA, read in part, is TGTGCCACCAGCAGAGATCTAGCGGGGAACACCGGGGAG.

This clone was seen many times. The read terminates 3 residues ahead of where the CDR3 ends, so the germline J gene completes it. The chain is built from TRBV4-2 and TRBJ2-3; D gene unclear. Germline CDR1 reads LGHNA; CDR2 reads YNFKEQ. Deletions cut 1 base from V and 2 bases from J, with 7 bases between. This CDR3 has 14 residues. This CDR3 reads CASSQGQITDTQYF. CDR3 DNA (partial): TGTGCCAGCAGCCAAGGTCAAATCACAGATACG.

The table lists this clone with many counts. The DNA ends 3 residues before the CDR3 does, and the rest of the CDR3 is filled in from the germline J gene. The chain is built from TRBV9 and TRBJ1-2; unclear D gene. Germline CDR1 SGDLS, CDR2 YYNGEE. The CDR3 runs to 14 residues. V was pared by 0 bases and J by 4 bases, with 10 bases between. The sequenced CDR3 bases are TGTGCCAGCAGCGTAGCCAGGCAGACCTATGGC. Amino acid sequence: CASSVARQTYG. The full CDR3 protein is CASSVARQTYGYTF.

In its sample, this clone was seen many times. The missing CDR3 end, 3 residues past where the read stops, is filled in from the germline J gene. The rearrangement joins TRBV5-1 to TRBJ2-5; tentatively, D is TRBD2 (5 bases). CDR1 and CDR2 from the germline V gene are SGHRS and YFSETQ. CDR3 length equals 18 residues. Trimming cost V 5 bases and J 1 base, with 24 bases left between them. This CDR3 reads CASRRAPTGSSLQETQYF. Partial CDR3 DNA: TGCGCCAGCAGGCGGGCCCCGACTGGTTCATCCCTCCAAGAGACC.

This clone turned up a few times. The observed sequence ends 3 residues before the CDR3 terminus, with the missing tail filled in from the germline J gene. The V call is TRBV7-6, the J call TRBJ1-5; 7 bases are a match to TRBD1. The CDR3 covers 17 residues. CDR1 and CDR2 from the germline V gene are SGHVS and FNYEAQ. Trimming at V came to 4 bases and at J to 2 bases, leaving 11 bases not matched to a gene. Incomplete CDR3 DNA: TGTGCCAGCAGCTCCCTTACCGGGACAGTTGGCAATCAGCCC. This gives the protein CASSSLTGTVGNQP. The whole CDR3 reads CASSSLTGTVGNQPQHF.

This clone was seen many times. Here the CDR3 reads CASSRTSGYNYNEQFF. CDR3 DNA (partial): TGTGCCAGCAGCCGTACTAGCGGGTACAACTACAATGAG. This chain uses TRBV16 with TRBJ2-1; TRBD2 agrees at 9 bases. The CDR3 is cut off 3 residues early in the read; its end comes from the germline J gene. Germline CDR1 is KGHSY and CDR2 is FQNENV. Trimming at V came to 4 bases and at J to 3 bases, leaving 7 bases not matched to a gene. CDR3 size: 16 residues.

This clone was seen at least ten times. Read sequence stops 3 residues before the CDR3 end, and the germline J gene provides the missing end. This sequence joins TRBV5-1 and TRBJ2-5; a possible D gene is TRBD1 (7 bases). This CDR3 spans 16 amino acids. Germline V CDR1 and CDR2: SGHRS, YFSETQ. The V end was cut by 4 bases, the J end by 2 bases, with 18 bases between. The sequenced part of the CDR3 DNA is TGCGCCAGCAGCCCCGGAGGGGGCCCCGATCAAGAGACC. Translating gives CASSPGGGPDQET. The entire CDR3 reads CASSPGGGPDQETQYF.

This clone appeared many times. The CDR3 end falls 3 residues outside the read, so it is completed with the germline J gene. The chain employs TRBV30 and TRBJ2-7; 7 bases align to TRBD2. The CDR3 is made up of 13 amino acids. Germline loops: CDR1 GTSNPN, CDR2 SVGIG (reference sequence). After removal of 2 bases from V and 3 bases from J, the junction contained 4 bases not matched to a gene. Partial CDR3 DNA: TGTGCCTGGAGTTTCGGGGGGATCTACGAG. Its translation is CAWSFGGIYE. In full, the CDR3 is CAWSFGGIYEQYF.

This clone was seen ten or more times. The CDR3: CSAPGTSGRSTGEDTQYF. The covered CDR3 bases are TGCAGTGCTCCCGGGACTAGCGGGAGGTCAACGGGGGAAGATACG. The chain carries TRBV20-1 and TRBJ2-3; 15 bases map to TRBD2. The read is 3 residues too short to cover the CDR3 end, so that end is filled in from the germline J gene. The V gene's germline CDR1 is DFQATT and CDR2 SNEGSKA (reference sequence). Trimming at V came to 5 bases and at J to 5 bases, leaving 14 bases not matched to a gene. The CDR3 contains 18 residues.